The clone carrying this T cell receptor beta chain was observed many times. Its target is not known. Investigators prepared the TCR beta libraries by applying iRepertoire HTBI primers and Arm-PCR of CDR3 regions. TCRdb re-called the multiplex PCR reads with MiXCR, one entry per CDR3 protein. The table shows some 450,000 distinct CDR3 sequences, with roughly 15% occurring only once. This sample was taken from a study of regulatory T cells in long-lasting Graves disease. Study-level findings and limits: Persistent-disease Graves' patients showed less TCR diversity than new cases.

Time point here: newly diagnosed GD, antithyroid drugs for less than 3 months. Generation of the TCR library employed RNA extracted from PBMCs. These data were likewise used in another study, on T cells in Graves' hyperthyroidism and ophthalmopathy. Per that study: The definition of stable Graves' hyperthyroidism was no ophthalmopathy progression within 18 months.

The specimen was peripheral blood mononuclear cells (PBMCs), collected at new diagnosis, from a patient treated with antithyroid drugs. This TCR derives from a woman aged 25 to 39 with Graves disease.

CDR3 residues: CASSLAAEAYNEQFF. CDR3 sequence (DNA): TGTGCCAGCAGCTTAGCGGCGGAAGCCTACAATGAGCAGTTCTTC. This chain connects TRBV7-8 to TRBJ2-1, with unresolved D. The CDR3 runs to 15 residues. The V and J ends lost 0 bases and 2 bases respectively, with 8 bases between them. CDR1 and CDR2 from the germline V gene are SGHVS and FQNEAQ.